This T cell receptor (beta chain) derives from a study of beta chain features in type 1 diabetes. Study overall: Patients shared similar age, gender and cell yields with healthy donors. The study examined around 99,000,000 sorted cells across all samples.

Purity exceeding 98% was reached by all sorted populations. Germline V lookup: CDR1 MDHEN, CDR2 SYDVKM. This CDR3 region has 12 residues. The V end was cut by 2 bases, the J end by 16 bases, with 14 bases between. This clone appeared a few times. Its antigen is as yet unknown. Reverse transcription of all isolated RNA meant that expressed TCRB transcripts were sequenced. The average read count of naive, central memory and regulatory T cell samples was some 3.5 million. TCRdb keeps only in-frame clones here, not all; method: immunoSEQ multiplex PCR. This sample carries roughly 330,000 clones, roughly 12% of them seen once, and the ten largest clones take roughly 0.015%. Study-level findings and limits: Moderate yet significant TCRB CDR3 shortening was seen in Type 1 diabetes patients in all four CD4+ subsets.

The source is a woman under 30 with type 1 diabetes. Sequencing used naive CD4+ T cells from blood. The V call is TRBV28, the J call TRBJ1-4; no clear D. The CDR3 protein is CASSLRQAQPFF. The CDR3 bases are TGTGCCAGCAGTTTACGTCAGGCCCAACCGTTTTTT. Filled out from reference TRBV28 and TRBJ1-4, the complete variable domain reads DVKVTQSSRYLVKRTGEKVFLECVQDMDHENMFWYRQDPGLGLRLIYFSYDVKMKEKGDIPEGYSVSREKKERFSLILESASTNQTSMYLCASSLRQAQPFFGSGTQLSVL.